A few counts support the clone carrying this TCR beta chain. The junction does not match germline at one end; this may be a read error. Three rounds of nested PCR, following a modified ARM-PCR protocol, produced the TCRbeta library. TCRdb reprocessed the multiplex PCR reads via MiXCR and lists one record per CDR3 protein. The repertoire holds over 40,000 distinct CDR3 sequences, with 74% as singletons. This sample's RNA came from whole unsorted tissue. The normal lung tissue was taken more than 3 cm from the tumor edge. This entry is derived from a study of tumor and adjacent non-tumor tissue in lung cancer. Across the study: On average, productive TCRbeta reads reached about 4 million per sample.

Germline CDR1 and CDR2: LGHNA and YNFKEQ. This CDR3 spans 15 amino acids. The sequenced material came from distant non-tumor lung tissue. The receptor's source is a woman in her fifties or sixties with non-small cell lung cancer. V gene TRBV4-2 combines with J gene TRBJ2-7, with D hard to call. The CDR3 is CASSRLLSSNYEQCF. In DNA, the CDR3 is TGTGCCAGCAGCCGACTTTTATCCTCCAACTACGAGCAGTGCTTC.